These 20 T cell receptor beta chains were sequenced from one sample in a study of blood T cell repertoires in COVID-19. Sequencing was performed with immunoSEQ multiplex PCR; in TCRdb, only in-frame clones are kept and a portion is missing. The sample holds about 75,000 clones, approximately 79% seen once. The sequenced material came from peripheral blood. The receptors stem from an elderly woman with active or convalescent COVID-19.

This clone was found once. This chain links TRBV2 with TRBJ2-7; D is possibly TRBD2 (5 bases). The germline CDR1 and CDR2 sequences are SNHLY and FYNNEI. The CDR3 covers 12 residues. V lost 6 bases, J lost 9 bases, and 15 bases lay in between. The CDR3 loop reads CASSAGVHRQYF. The CDR3 DNA is TGTGCCAGCAGCGCCGGGGTACACCGGCAGTACTTC.

This rearrangement joins TRBV18 to TRBJ1-4; 7 bases match TRBD1. This CDR3 comprises 15 residues. The germline gives CDR1 KGHSH, CDR2 LQKENI. With 4 bases clipped from V and 5 bases from J, the junction kept 7 bases outside the gene matches. The CDR3 loop is CASSRSTGENEKLFF. The CDR3 DNA follows: TGTGCCAGCTCACGATCTACAGGGGAGAATGAAAAACTGTTTTTT.

The V gene is TRBV27, the J gene TRBJ1-4; 9 nucleotides match TRBD1. There are 18 residues in the CDR3. After removal of 6 bases from V and 2 bases from J, the junction contained 13 bases not matched to a gene. Germline CDR1 MNHEY, CDR2 SMNVEV (reference sequence). The CDR3, as DNA: TGTGCCAGCAGCCTATTGACCGGGACAGGGCAGACTAATGAAAAACTGTTTTTT. Protein sequence: CASSLLTGTGQTNEKLFF.

A few counts support this clone. V usage is TRBV5-1 and J usage is TRBJ1-4; no reliable D call. Germline values: CDR1 SGHRS, CDR2 YFSETQ. This CDR3 is built from 13 residues. Trimming left V 4 bases short and J 8 bases short, with 12 bases between. CDR3 DNA: TGCGCCAGCAGCCCGAGTACCGGGGAAAAACTGTTTTTT. Encoded protein: CASSPSTGEKLFF.

This clone was seen once. The chain has TRBV18 and TRBJ2-1, with 10 positions matching TRBD1. The CDR3 spans 14 residues. With V trimmed by 4 bases and J by 7 bases, 4 bases remained unmatched. CDR1 KGHSH and CDR2 LQKENI come from the germline V gene. As DNA, the CDR3 is TGTGCCAGCTCACAAGGGACAGGGGTTAATGAGCAGTTCTTC. Translated, it gives CASSQGTGVNEQFF.

DNA of the CDR3: TGTGCCAGCACCCCAGGGGGACACCGAAGCTCCTACGAGCAGTACTTC. Translating it yields CASTPGGHRSSYEQYF. The rearrangement uses TRBV7-9 and TRBJ2-7; TRBD1 agrees at 7 bases. This CDR3 contains 16 residues. From germline, CDR1 is SEHNR and CDR2 FQNEAQ (reference sequence). The junction had 12 bases not matched to a gene; V was cut back by 7 bases and J by 0 bases.

The rearrangement links TRBV28 to TRBJ1-5; 7 bases line up with TRBD1. Looked up from germline, CDR1 is MDHEN and CDR2 is SYDVKM. The CDR3 has 15 residues. The V gene end was trimmed by 6 bases and the J gene end by 5 bases; junction bases not matched to a gene: 10. CDR3 sequence: CASSQTYRGHQPQHF. CDR3 bases: TGTGCCAGCAGCCAAACCTACAGGGGCCATCAGCCCCAGCATTTT.

V and J are TRBV27 and TRBJ1-5; D gene ambiguous. CDR1 and CDR2 from the germline V gene are MNHEY and SMNVEV (reference sequence). Trimming cost V 2 bases and J 1 base, with 9 bases left between them. The CDR3 is made up of 15 amino acids. CDR3 nucleotides: TGTGCCAGCAGTTTAAATCCGGGGAGCAATCAGCCCCAGCATTTT. This sequence encodes CASSLNPGSNQPQHF.

The rearrangement joins TRBV28 to TRBJ1-4; 9 nucleotides line up with TRBD1. With 3 bases clipped from V and 10 bases from J, the junction kept 6 bases outside the gene matches. The CDR3 sequence is 14 residues long. The germline CDR1 and CDR2 sequences are MDHEN and SYDVKM. DNA of the CDR3: TGTGCCAGCAGTTTGGGGGGACAGGGAATAAAACTGTTTTTT. Translation gives CASSLGGQGIKLFF.

The chain uses TRBV6-5 and TRBJ1-5; D gene ambiguous. Germline CDR1 and CDR2: MNHEY and SVGAGI. CDR3 size: 14 residues. Trimming took 5 bases from V and 0 from J, leaving 8 bases between them. The CDR3 loop reads CASSPQYSNQPQHF. The CDR3 DNA reads TGTGCCAGCAGTCCCCAGTATAGCAATCAGCCCCAGCATTTT.

This chain links TRBV5-1 with TRBJ2-1; D possibly corresponds to TRBD1 (6 bases). V lost 7 bases, J lost 4 bases, and 12 bases lay in between. The CDR3 consists of 13 residues. CDR1 and CDR2 from the germline V gene are SGHRS and YFSETQ. Written as DNA, the CDR3 is TGCGCCAGCTCCGTAGGGACATACAATGAGCAGTTCTTC. Residues: CASSVGTYNEQFF.

The V call is TRBV5-1, the J call TRBJ2-5; TRBD1 matches 12 bases. The junction had 7 bases not matched to a gene; V was cut back by 3 bases and J by 4 bases. The CDR3 is 16 residues long. The V gene's germline CDR1 is SGHRS and CDR2 YFSETQ. The DNA for the CDR3 is TGCGCCAGCAGCTACCTGGGACAGGGGGCTGCAGAGACCCAGTACTTC. Protein sequence: CASSYLGQGAAETQYF.

The genes are TRBV14 and TRBJ2-1; 7 bases agree with TRBD2. Per the germline V gene, CDR1 is SGHDN and CDR2 is FVKESK. This CDR3 has 20 residues. V was clipped by 2 bases and J by 0 bases; unmatched bases: 16. The CDR3 nucleotides read TGTGCCAGCAGCCAATACTTGAGGGGAGAGGGAGGGTTCTCCTACAATGAGCAGTTCTTC. This translates into CASSQYLRGEGGFSYNEQFF.

The chain joins TRBV5-1 to TRBJ2-3, with TRBD2 matching 13 bases. This CDR3 spans 18 amino acids. Trimming removed 4 bases from V and 0 bases from J; junction bases left unmatched: 8. The germline V gene has CDR1 SGHRS and CDR2 YFSETQ. As DNA, the CDR3 is TGCGCCAGCAGCCTGGGACTAGCGGGACCCTATAGCACAGATACGCAGTATTTT. Translating it yields CASSLGLAGPYSTDTQYF. Full variable domain (remainder filled in from reference TRBV5-1 and TRBJ2-3): KAGVTQTPRYLIKTRGQQVTLSCSPISGHRSVSWYQQTPGQGLQFLFEYFSETQRNKGNFPGRFSGRQFSNSRSEMNVSTLELGDSALYLCASSLGLAGPYSTDTQYFGPGTRLTVL.

The chain has TRBV5-1 and TRBJ2-4; perhaps TRBD1 as D (7 bases). CDR3 length equals 15 residues. Looked up from germline, CDR1 is SGHRS and CDR2 is YFSETQ. Trimming left V 4 bases short and J 16 bases short, with 27 bases between. The CDR3 bases are TGCGCCAGCAGCCCCGCTGCGGGACAGCCTTTAGGATTTTACTTC. Translated, it gives CASSPAAGQPLGFYF.

The CDR3 DNA is TGTGCCAGCAGCCCTGGGACAGGCCTTTCCTATGGCTACACCTTC. It translates to CASSPGTGLSYGYTF. V is TRBV11-2 and J is TRBJ1-2, with TRBD1 identical over 8 bases. Germline V gene sequence: CDR1 SGHAT, CDR2 FQNNGV. V shed 5 bases, J shed 4 bases, and the junction held 9 bases outside the gene matches. The CDR3 length is 15 residues.

This clone was detected only a few times. The chain joins TRBV11-2 to TRBJ2-1; 11 nucleotides line up with TRBD2. The CDR3 covers 15 residues. V dropped 5 bases and J dropped 8; count of bases not matched to a gene: 8. CDR1 is SGHAT and CDR2 is FQNNGV in the germline V gene. Written as DNA, the CDR3 is TGTGCCAGCAGCCAACTAGCGGGAGTTAGTTATGAGCAGTTCTTC. Amino acids: CASSQLAGVSYEQFF.

The CDR3 nucleotides are TGCGCCAGCAGCCAAGAATGGGATCCGGGACACATCACCGGGGAGCTGTTTTTT. It specifies CASSQEWDPGHITGELFF. The chain uses TRBV4-3 and TRBJ2-2; D perhaps matches TRBD1 (6 bases). The ends were cut back, 0 bases at V and 4 bases at J, with 18 bases in the middle. This CDR3 region has 18 residues. Germline V lookup: CDR1 LGHNA, CDR2 YSLEER.

As concerns this clone: Other DNA sequences from this sample encode an identical CDR3 as well. The gene calls are TRBV9 and TRBJ1-1; D is unclear. From germline, CDR1 is SGDLS and CDR2 YYNGEE. The V gene lost 2 bases and the J gene lost 1 base, with 6 bases spanning the gap. The length of the CDR3 is 13 residues. CDR3 nucleotides: TGTGCCAGCAGCGTTTGGCCGAACACTGAAGCTTTCTTT. It specifies CASSVWPNTEAFF.

The chain combines TRBV27 with TRBJ2-1, with unresolved D. V dropped 6 bases and J dropped 4 bases, with 4 bases sitting between them. This CDR3 is built from 11 residues. The germline CDR1 and CDR2 sequences are MNHEY and SMNVEV (reference sequence). This chain's CDR3 is CASSRYNEQFF. The CDR3 DNA reads TGTGCCAGCAGCAGGTACAATGAGCAGTTCTTC.